Shown below are 30 T cell receptor beta chains from a single sample sequenced in a study of identical twins. One entry per CDR3 protein results from TCRdb running MiXCR on the 5' RACE reads. The sample records just over 450,000 distinct CDR3 sequences, 12% to 15% being singletons. These data also featured in a second study, about yellow fever vaccine responses in identical twins.

Material: CD4+ T cells sorted from blood. All receptors come from a woman in her late teens or twenties in good health.

The table lists this clonotype with a few counts. The V and J genes are TRBV3-1 and TRBJ1-2; 7 bases map to TRBD1. The CDR3 runs to 12 residues. The V and J ends lost 4 bases and 8 bases, in that order; junction bases with no gene match: 4. Germline loops: CDR1 LGHDT, CDR2 YNNKEL (reference sequence). The CDR3 nucleotides are TGTGCCAGCAGCCTTGACAGGGACGGCTACACCTTC. This gives the protein CASSLDRDGYTF.

This clonotype was seen many times. J is TRBJ2-1 and V is TRBV6-1; the D gene could be TRBD1 or TRBD2 (7 bases each). This CDR3 has 14 amino acids. Trimming took off 8 bases at V and 5 bases at J, with 16 bases between the two ends. Germline V CDR1 and CDR2: MNHNS, SASEGT. CDR3 loop: CASWGGDSNNEQFF. CDR3 coding DNA: TGTGCCAGCTGGGGAGGGGACAGTAACAATGAGCAGTTCTTC.

This clonotype came up a few times. The rearrangement joins TRBV5-4 to TRBJ2-7; 8 nucleotides align to TRBD1. CDR3 length: 16 amino acids. Unmatched junction bases numbered 10, after V lost 5 bases and J lost 0 bases. CDR1 and CDR2 (germline): SGHNT, YYREEE (reference sequence). The CDR3 region has the DNA TGTGCCAGCAGTCGAGACGGGACAGGAAGCTCCTACGAGCAGTACTTC. Residues: CASSRDGTGSSYEQYF.

This clonotype was counted between two and nine times. The rearrangement uses TRBV7-2 and TRBJ2-1; 8 nucleotides match TRBD2. The V segment lost 2 bases and the J segment 2 bases; nucleotides outside the gene matches: 5. CDR1 and CDR2 (germline): SGHTA, FQGNSA. CDR3 size: 16 residues. Written as DNA, the CDR3 is TGTGCCAGCAGCTTATTCGCGGGAGGCACCTACAATGAGCAGTTCTTC. This sequence encodes CASSLFAGGTYNEQFF.

This clonotype turned up a few times. The chain recombines TRBV14 with TRBJ2-7; 9 bases line up with TRBD2. There are 13 residues in the CDR3. The trim removed 4 bases at V and 6 bases at J, leaving 4 bases unmatched. Per germline, CDR1 SGHDN and CDR2 FVKESK. CDR3 DNA: TGTGCCAGCAGCCCTGGCGGGGGGGGCGAGCAGTACTTC. Its translation: CASSPGGGGEQYF.

The CDR3 is CASSPSPTEQYF. CDR3 nucleotides: TGTGCCAGCAGTCCCTCCCCGACCGAGCAGTACTTC. The gene calls are TRBV6-5 and TRBJ2-7; D unresolved. Germline CDR1 and CDR2: MNHEY and SVGAGI. The CDR3 contains 12 residues. V lost 5 bases, J lost 6 bases, and 11 bases lay in between.

The table lists this clonotype with a few counts. This CDR3 is CATSRDLRALGVYEQYF. The CDR3 coding sequence is TGTGCCACCAGCAGAGATTTGCGGGCTCTCGGGGTCTACGAGCAGTACTTC. V usage is TRBV15 and J usage is TRBJ2-7; possible D gene TRBD2, 5 bases. Looked up from germline, CDR1 is LNHNV and CDR2 is YYDKDF (reference sequence). V was pared by 0 bases and J by 3 bases, with 18 bases between. The CDR3 runs to 17 residues.

The genes are TRBV10-3 and TRBJ2-2, with TRBD2 identical over 7 bases. Trimming took 2 bases from V and 5 from J; bases not matched to a gene: 8. The CDR3 has 16 residues. The germline V gene has CDR1 ENHRY and CDR2 SYGVKD. This CDR3 reads CAISERAGEGTGELFF. The CDR3 DNA reads TGTGCCATCAGTGAGCGGGCGGGAGAAGGTACCGGGGAGCTGTTTTTT.

This clonotype was picked up a small number of times. The chain combines TRBV6-2 or TRBV6-3 with TRBJ1-1, with D perhaps TRBD1 (5 bases). Trimming pared 6 bases from V and 5 bases from J, leaving 16 bases between. Germline lookup yields CDR1 MNHEY and CDR2 SVGEGT. The CDR3 runs to 14 residues. CDR3 bases: TGTGCCAGCAGGCTCCCCAGGGTAGAAACTGAAGCTTTCTTT. This codes for CASRLPRVETEAFF.

The sample holds a few counts of this clonotype. The chain links TRBV29-1 to TRBJ2-1; TRBD1 matches 12 bases. Germline CDR1 and CDR2: SQVTM and ANQGSEA. The CDR3 extends over 15 amino acids. Trimming cost V 6 bases and J 7 bases; bases outside gene matches: 10. The chain's CDR3 is CSVAGTGGAWNEQFF. The CDR3 DNA reads as TGCAGCGTGGCCGGGACAGGGGGCGCTTGGAATGAGCAGTTCTTC.

The J gene is TRBJ1-5, the V gene TRBV6-2 or TRBV6-3, with 8 bases matching TRBD1. The junction had 15 bases not matched to a gene; V was cut back by 0 bases and J by 11 bases. CDR3 length equals 17 residues. The germline CDR1 and CDR2 sequences are MNHEY and SVGEGT. The CDR3 bases are TGTGCCAGCAGTTACTCGAGTAAGGGACAGGTCCCTGCGGCCCAGCATTTT. It translates to CASSYSSKGQVPAAQHF.

This clonotype was recorded only once. The junction departs from germline at one end; a sequencing error may be responsible. This chain joins TRBV20-1 and TRBJ2-1; D is perhaps TRBD2 (6 bases). The CDR3 totals 14 residues. Per the germline V gene, CDR1 is DFQATT and CDR2 is SNEGSKA (reference sequence). The CDR3 DNA sequence: TGCAGTGCTACCAGGGACTCTTTGGGTGATGAGCAGTCCTTC. It encodes CSATRDSLGDEQSF.

This clonotype showed up just a few times. The chain joins TRBV6-2 or TRBV6-3 to TRBJ2-1; D may be TRBD2 (5 bases). Germline CDR1 reads MNHEY; CDR2 reads SVGEGT. V was trimmed by 2 bases and J by 10 bases, leaving 12 bases between them. CDR3 size: 13 residues. The CDR3 region is CASSYTPLGEQFF. CDR3 DNA sequence: TGTGCCAGCAGTTACACCCCACTAGGCGAGCAGTTCTTC.

CDR3 bases: TGCAGTGCTAGAGATCGGACAGGGCGGGACGAGCAGTACTTC. The encoded protein is CSARDRTGRDEQYF. The chain carries TRBV20-1 and TRBJ2-7, with 8 bases aligning to TRBD1. The V gene end was trimmed by 0 bases and the J gene end by 5 bases; junction bases not matched to a gene: 6. The germline V gene encodes CDR1 DFQATT and CDR2 SNEGSKA (reference sequence). The length of the CDR3 is 14 residues.

The genes are TRBV7-2 and TRBJ2-3; no clear D. The germline V and J ends were trimmed by 5 bases and 12 bases, with 18 bases remaining between them. Germline lookup yields CDR1 SGHTA and CDR2 FQGNSA. The CDR3 contains 13 residues. The DNA for the CDR3 is TGTGCCAGCAGCAAAATACCCAAAGGCGAACAGTATTTT. This gives the protein CASSKIPKGEQYF.

This clonotype was seen only a few times. J is TRBJ2-2 and V is TRBV6-5; TRBD2 agrees at 7 bases. Germline loops: CDR1 MNHEY, CDR2 SVGAGI. V lost 3 bases and J lost 1; bases outside the gene matches: 2. The CDR3 extends over 15 amino acids. This CDR3 is CASSYTGGNTGELFF. The CDR3 bases are TGTGCCAGCAGTTATACGGGGGGGAACACCGGGGAGCTGTTTTTT.

There are a few counts of this clonotype. This rearrangement joins TRBV20-1 to TRBJ1-6; D is perhaps TRBD1 (5 bases). Germline assignment: CDR1 DFQATT and CDR2 SNEGSKA (reference sequence). This CDR3 is 14 amino acids long. V lost 0 bases to trimming and J lost 11 bases, with 14 bases between them. CDR3 nucleotide sequence: TGCAGTGCTAGAGATGCTACAAGCAGGGCACCCCTCCACTTT. Residues: CSARDATSRAPLHF.

The chain recombines TRBV2 with TRBJ1-2, with D unclear. CDR3 length: 13 residues. CDR1 SNHLY and CDR2 FYNNEI come from the germline V gene. Trimming took 5 bases from V and 8 from J, leaving 15 bases between them. The CDR3 here is CASSPTWIRGYTF. As DNA, the CDR3 is TGTGCCAGCAGTCCCACGTGGATACGAGGCTACACCTTC.

The DNA for the CDR3 is TGTGCCAGCAGCCAAAGAACCGGTTCTGGGGAGCTGTTTTTT. Translating it yields CASSQRTGSGELFF. The chain couples TRBV7-9 to TRBJ2-2; no reliable D call. The CDR3 is 14 residues long. CDR1 is SEHNR and CDR2 is FQNEAQ in the germline V gene (reference sequence). V was trimmed by 5 bases and J by 8 bases, leaving 15 bases between them.

The V call is TRBV2, the J call TRBJ2-1, with TRBD1 matching over 8 bases. In germline, CDR1 is SNHLY, CDR2 FYNNEI. This CDR3 comprises 15 residues. Trimming took 5 bases from V and 1 from J; bases not matched to a gene: 4. The CDR3 loop is CASSTDRGSYNEQFF. CDR3 bases: TGTGCCAGCAGTACCGACAGGGGTTCCTACAATGAGCAGTTCTTC. Drawing the rest from reference TRBV2 and TRBJ2-1, the complete variable domain is EPEVTQTPSHQVTQMGQEVILRCVPISNHLYFYWYRQILGQKVEFLVSFYNNEISEKSEIFDDQFSVERPDGSNFTLKIRSTKLEDSAMYFCASSTDRGSYNEQFFGPGTRLTVL.

This clonotype was detected ten times or more. The chain uses TRBV7-2 and TRBJ2-2, with D uncertain. The germline gives CDR1 SGHTA, CDR2 FQGNSA. This CDR3 has 13 amino acids. The V and J ends lost 1 base and 4 bases respectively, with 4 bases between them. Here the CDR3 reads CASSLGITGELFF. In DNA form, the CDR3 reads TGTGCCAGCAGCTTAGGCATCACCGGGGAGCTGTTTTTT.

This clonotype was counted only a few times. This sequence joins TRBV5-6 and TRBJ2-3, with D tentatively TRBD1 (5 bases). Trimming removed 2 bases at V and 2 bases at J, with 9 bases between. Germline CDR1 and CDR2: SGHDT and YYEEEE. The CDR3 covers 14 residues. The CDR3 region has the DNA TGTGCCAGCAGCTTAGGGGCATACACAGATACGCAGTATTTT. Translated: CASSLGAYTDTQYF.

This clonotype has a handful of counts. CDR3 sequence reads: CASSSPWVVGEQYF. CDR3 DNA sequence: TGTGCCAGCAGCTCGCCCTGGGTTGTTGGCGAGCAGTACTTC. The chain carries TRBV7-2 and TRBJ2-7; no clear D gene. The CDR3 consists of 14 residues. Germline CDR1 is SGHTA and CDR2 is FQGNSA. V gave up 4 bases and J gave up 6 bases, with 16 bases separating them.

J is TRBJ2-3 and V is TRBV9; D not certain. V lost 0 bases and J 0 bases, leaving 14 bases between the germline ends. The length of the CDR3 is 17 residues. Germline loops: CDR1 SGDLS, CDR2 YYNGEE. The CDR3 nucleotides are TGTGCCAGCAGCGTAGCGCGATCAGGATCTAGCACAGATACGCAGTATTTT. It codes for CASSVARSGSSTDTQYF. Together with reference TRBV9 and TRBJ2-3, the CDR3 gives the full variable domain: DSGVTQTPKHLITATGQRVTLRCSPRSGDLSVYWYQQSLDQGLQFLIQYYNGEERAKGNILERFSAQQFPDLHSELNLSSLELGDSALYFCASSVARSGSSTDTQYFGPGTRLTVL.

Many counts were recorded for this clonotype. The V call is TRBV6-1, the J call TRBJ2-1, with 11 bases aligning to TRBD2. The CDR3 loop spans 16 amino acids. In germline, CDR1 is MNHNS, CDR2 SASEGT. V trimming: 6 bases; J trimming: 3 bases; junction bases outside the gene matches: 7. For the CDR3, the DNA is TGTGCCAGCAGCATGTTACTAGCGGGAGACTACAATGAGCAGTTCTTC. Its protein product is CASSMLLAGDYNEQFF.

This clonotype was observed at least ten times. The rearrangement joins TRBV9 to TRBJ2-3, with D possibly being TRBD1 (5 bases). V was clipped by 7 bases and J by 0 bases, with 12 bases between them. The CDR3 spans 14 residues. CDR1 is SGDLS and CDR2 is YYNGEE in the germline V gene. The CDR3 nucleotides read TGTGCCAGCGGGTGGAAGGGGAGCACAGATACGCAGTATTTT. Translated: CASGWKGSTDTQYF.

This sequence joins TRBV27 and TRBJ1-1; a weak D match, TRBD1 (5 bases). Trimming took off 8 bases at V and 9 bases at J, with 16 bases between the two ends. Germline lookup yields CDR1 MNHEY and CDR2 SMNVEV (reference sequence). This CDR3 is 12 amino acids long. The CDR3 DNA reads TGTGCCAGCGCGAAGGTCCCGGGGCAAGCTTTCTTT. It yields the protein CASAKVPGQAFF.

This clonotype was seen only a few times. This rearrangement joins TRBV24-1 to TRBJ2-3; TRBD2 might be the D (6 bases). CDR3 length: 17 residues. Germline values: CDR1 KGHDR, CDR2 SFDVKD. V lost 4 bases and J 2 bases, leaving 18 bases between the germline ends. The CDR3 coding sequence is TGTGCCACCAGTGACCCAAGCGGGCGCCAGAACACAGATACGCAGTATTTT. Translating gives CATSDPSGRQNTDTQYF.

This clonotype was counted only a few times. This rearrangement joins TRBV29-1 to TRBJ2-3; D is unresolved. Germline V gene sequence: CDR1 SQVTM, CDR2 ANQGSEA. Between the trimmed V and J ends, which lost 3 bases and 2 bases, there was a span of 6 bases. The CDR3 has 12 amino acids. CDR3 loop: CSVEDATDTQYF. The DNA of the CDR3 is TGCAGCGTTGAGGACGCCACAGATACGCAGTATTTT.

The chain uses TRBV28 and TRBJ2-7; 7 bases are shared with TRBD1. The CDR3 is 13 amino acids. Germline V gene sequence: CDR1 MDHEN, CDR2 SYDVKM. The ends lost 6 bases at V and 6 bases at J; junction bases unmatched: 8. CDR3 protein: CASRSQQGREQYF. CDR3 coding DNA: TGTGCCAGCAGATCACAACAGGGGCGCGAGCAGTACTTC.